The clone carrying this T cell receptor (beta chain) has at least ten counts. Antigen unknown. Indicated time point: persistent/refractory GD, antithyroid drugs over 5 years with positive TRAb. From PBMCs, RNA was extracted and then used to make the TCR library. With iRepertoire HTBI primers and Arm-PCR of CDR3 regions, TCR beta libraries were built. TCRdb independently ran MiXCR on the multiplex PCR reads; one entry per CDR3 protein. The sample has around 340,000 distinct CDR3 sequences; 15% to 20% are singletons. This CDR3 contains 15 residues. V was pared by 0 bases and J by 1 base, with 10 bases between. Germline V gene lookup returns CDR1 MNHNY and CDR2 SVGAGI (reference sequence). This sample is part of a study of regulatory T cells in long-lasting Graves disease. About the study: Persistent cases were those of Graves' disease that involved over 5 years of antithyroid drugs with positive TSH receptor antibodies. General study results and limits: Persistent patients had a count of shared public clonotypes (around 2,500) that exceeded that of new patients (about 930). Because few samples were included, accuracy may have been lower.

The rearrangement uses TRBV6-6 and TRBJ2-7; D is perhaps TRBD2 (6 bases). The clonotype comes from a female donor with Graves disease. The sample in question was peripheral blood mononuclear cells (PBMCs), obtained when the disease was refractory, from a patient treated with antithyroid drugs. The CDR3 loop is CASSYSGGESYEQYF. CDR3 sequence (DNA): TGTGCCAGCAGTTACTCGGGAGGCGAATCCTACGAGCAGTACTTC.